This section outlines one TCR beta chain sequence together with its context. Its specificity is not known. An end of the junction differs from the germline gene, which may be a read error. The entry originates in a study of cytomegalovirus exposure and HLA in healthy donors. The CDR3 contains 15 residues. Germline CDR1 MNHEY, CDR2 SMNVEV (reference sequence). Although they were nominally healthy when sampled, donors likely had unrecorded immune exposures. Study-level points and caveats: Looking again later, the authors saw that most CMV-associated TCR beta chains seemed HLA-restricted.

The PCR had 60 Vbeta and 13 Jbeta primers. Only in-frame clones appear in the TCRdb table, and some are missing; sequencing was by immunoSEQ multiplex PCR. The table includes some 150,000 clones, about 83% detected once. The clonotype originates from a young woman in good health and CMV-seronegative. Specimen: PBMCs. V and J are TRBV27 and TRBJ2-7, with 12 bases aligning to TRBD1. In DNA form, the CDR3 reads TGTGCCAGCAGTTTATGGGGACAGGGGGCTTACGGGCAGTACTTC. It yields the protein CASSLWGQGAYGQYF.